This T cell receptor (beta chain) was sequenced for a study of T cells in women clearing cervical HPV infection. Study at large: Cases were women with histologically confirmed HPV16-related CIN3 or worse, including 2 invasive cancers. Controls gave blood once infection was undetectable; cases at lesion identification.

Comment on this clone: Its antigen is unknown. Read coverage stops 3 residues before the CDR3 terminus; the germline J gene supplies the remainder.

Study conclusions and caveats: TRBV6-7 relative abundance averaged roughly 0.099% in cases and roughly 0.17% in controls.

The germline V gene has CDR1 SGHAT and CDR2 FQDESV (reference sequence). Trimming took 2 bases from V and 2 from J; bases not matched to a gene: 6. This CDR3 is 15 amino acids long. Method: immunoSEQ multiplex PCR; TCRdb's copy keeps in-frame clones and lacks some. This repertoire comprises some 23,000 clones; its ten largest clones make up roughly 9.1%. The V gene is TRBV11-1, the J gene TRBJ2-7, with 7 nucleotides matching TRBD2. Source material: blood buffy coat. The receptor was derived from a woman aged 18 to 75 with a cervical HPV16 infection that either progressed to CIN3+ or cleared (not recorded which). The CDR3 loop is CASSLHPSGPYEQYF. The part of the CDR3 DNA that was read is TGTGCCAGCAGCTTACACCCTAGCGGACCCTACGAG. The full variable domain, rest sourced from reference TRBV11-1 and TRBJ2-7, is EAEVAQSPRYKITEKSQAVAFWCDPISGHATLYWYRQILGQGPELLVQFQDESVVDDSQLPKDRFSAERLKGVDSTLKIQPAELGDSAMYLCASSLHPSGPYEQYFGPGTRLTVT.